Below, 3 T cell receptor beta chains from the same sample are listed, as sequenced in a study of T-cell reconstitution after alpha-beta-depleted transplantation in children. Unique molecular identifiers featured in how the TCRbeta library was prepared. TCRdb passed the PCR reads through MiXCR, listing each CDR3 protein once. Counted here are approximately 500,000 distinct CDR3 sequences, under 12% occurring once; the ten biggest clones make up approximately 2%. The sequencing here drew on PBMCs, taken before TCRalphabeta/CD19-depleted stem cell transplant. These receptors were obtained from a child aged 2 to 15 with inherited bone marrow failure, due to receive a stem cell transplant.

This clonotype has a count of ten or more. This chain uses TRBV7-9 with TRBJ2-2; TRBD2 is a possible D gene (6 bases). Germline CDR1 reads SEHNR; CDR2 reads FQNEAQ (reference sequence). The CDR3 consists of 15 residues. V dropped 5 bases and J dropped 3 bases, with 13 bases sitting between them. The CDR3 protein is CASSQQGLYTGELFF. The CDR3 bases are TGTGCCAGCAGCCAACAAGGACTATACACCGGGGAGCTGTTTTTT.

The chain carries TRBV11-3 and TRBJ2-1; a weak D match, TRBD1 (6 bases). The CDR3 has 18 amino acids. Between the trimmed V and J ends, which lost 3 bases and 0 bases, there was a span of 18 bases. Germline V gene sequence: CDR1 SGHNT, CDR2 YENEEA. The CDR3 DNA reads as TGTGCCAGCAGCTTTCCATCAGGGGTGGACTTCTCCTACAATGAGCAGTTCTTC. Translation gives CASSFPSGVDFSYNEQFF. Complete variable domain (other parts from reference TRBV11-3 and TRBJ2-1): EAGVVQSPRYKIIEKKQPVAFWCNPISGHNTLYWYLQNLGQGPELLIRYENEEAVDDSQLPKDRFSAERLKGVDSTLKIQPAELGDSAVYLCASSFPSGVDFSYNEQFFGPGTRLTVL.

This clonotype was seen ten or more times. V gene TRBV7-2 combines with J gene TRBJ2-3, with TRBD2 identical over 14 bases. The germline V gene encodes CDR1 SGHTA and CDR2 FQGNSA. This CDR3 comprises 17 residues. V lost 3 bases and J lost 1; bases outside the gene matches: 3. The CDR3 spells CASSLTSGRVGTDTQYF. DNA of the CDR3: TGTGCCAGCAGCTTGACTAGCGGGAGGGTTGGCACAGATACGCAGTATTTT.